This passage covers 4 T cell receptor beta chains from one sample sequenced in a study of cytomegalovirus exposure and HLA in healthy donors. PCR primers comprised 60 Vbeta and 13 Jbeta primers. The data were produced by immunoSEQ multiplex PCR, yet TCRdb's version contains in-frame clones alone and is incomplete. The sample yields approximately 130,000 clones, less than 85% seen once. The material sequenced was PBMCs. These TCRs come from a man in his forties in good health and CMV-seronegative.

V gene TRBV15 combines with J gene TRBJ1-2; the match to TRBD1 covers 7 bases. This CDR3 contains 16 residues. Germline CDR1 LNHNV, CDR2 YYDKDF (reference sequence). The junction had 12 bases not matched to a gene; V was cut back by 5 bases and J by 3 bases. The DNA of the CDR3 is TGTGCCACCAGCCCGGTGGAGGGGGCGCCCGACTATGGCTACACCTTC. Translation gives CATSPVEGAPDYGYTF.

DNA of the CDR3: TGTGCCAGTAGTATGGGGGCCCCAGGAGCAGATACGCAGTATTTT. This sequence encodes CASSMGAPGADTQYF. V gene TRBV19 combines with J gene TRBJ2-3; TRBD1 might be the D (6 bases). Germline lookup yields CDR1 LNHDA and CDR2 SQIVND (reference sequence). CDR3 length equals 15 residues. Trimming shortened V by 3 bases and J by 4 bases, and 14 bases separated the two germline ends.

The chain couples TRBV2 to TRBJ1-5, with TRBD1 matching over 11 bases. J gave up 6 bases and V 4 bases, and 5 bases lay outside the gene matches. The CDR3 has 15 residues. CDR1 and CDR2 from the germline V gene are SNHLY and FYNNEI. The CDR3: CASSARDRGFQPQHF. The CDR3 bases are TGTGCCAGCAGTGCCCGGGACAGGGGGTTTCAGCCCCAGCATTTT.

The chain couples TRBV28 to TRBJ2-1; D might be TRBD2 (7 bases). Trimming shortened V by 6 bases and J by 7 bases, and 25 bases separated the two germline ends. CDR3 size: 17 residues. From germline, CDR1 is MDHEN and CDR2 SYDVKM. The CDR3 DNA reads TGTGCCAGCAGGCGGACCTTACAGGGAGGGAGGAGAAATGAGCAGTTCTTC. It codes for CASRRTLQGGRRNEQFF.